Reported below is one TCR beta chain. Its antigen is still unknown. Clones were sequenced by immunoSEQ multiplex PCR, and TCRdb holds only the in-frame ones, with some missing. The profile covers around 66,000 clones, with about 80% appearing a single time and less than 4.5% taken by the ten largest. Patients with autoimmune history or systemic immunosuppression were excluded. The data are from a study of OX40 agonist ivuxolimab in advanced cancers. Study context: Ivuxolimab, which patients received intravenously every 2 weeks, was dosed at 0.01 to 10 mg/kg.

The CDR3 runs to 12 residues. Trimming pared 1 base from V and 8 bases from J, leaving 8 bases between. Germline lookup yields CDR1 SGHTA and CDR2 FQGNSA. Study-wide results and caveats: Among some nonresponders, normalized T-cell clonal expansion was also low.

This clonotype was obtained from an adult with an advanced solid tumor such as melanoma, head and neck, liver or kidney cancer. Here the sequenced sample was CD4+ or CD8+ T cells sorted from blood, taken in a trial of the OX40 agonist ivuxolimab. This chain joins TRBV7-2 and TRBJ1-1; D ambiguous. The CDR3 DNA follows: TGTGCCAGCAGCTTAGTGGCGGGGGAAGCTTTCTTT. Protein: CASSLVAGEAFF.